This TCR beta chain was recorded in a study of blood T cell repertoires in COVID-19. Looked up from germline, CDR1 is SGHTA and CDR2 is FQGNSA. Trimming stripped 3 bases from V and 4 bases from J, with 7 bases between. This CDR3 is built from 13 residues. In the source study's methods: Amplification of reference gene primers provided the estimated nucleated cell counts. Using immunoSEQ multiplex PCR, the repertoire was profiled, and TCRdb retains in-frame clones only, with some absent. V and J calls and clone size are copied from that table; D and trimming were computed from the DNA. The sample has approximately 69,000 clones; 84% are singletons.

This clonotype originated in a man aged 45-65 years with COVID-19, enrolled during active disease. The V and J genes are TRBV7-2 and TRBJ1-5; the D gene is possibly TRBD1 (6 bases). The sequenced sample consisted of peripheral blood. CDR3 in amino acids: CASSFQGNQPQHF. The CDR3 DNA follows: TGTGCCAGCAGCTTTCAGGGGAATCAGCCCCAGCATTTT.